This TCR beta chain was identified in a study of glioma-infiltrating T cells. Using RNA template, CDR3s of TCR alpha and beta were amplified with iRepertoire arm-PCR. TCRdb redid the calling of the multiplex PCR reads with MiXCR, one entry per CDR3 protein. Of around 97,000 distinct CDR3 sequences in the sample, about 30% were seen once. The V gene's germline CDR1 is MNHEY and CDR2 SMNVEV (reference sequence). The CDR3 runs to 13 residues. Trimming at V came to 6 bases and at J to 4 bases, leaving 6 bases not matched to a gene. This clonotype was found many times. The origin of this receptor is a human donor with low-grade glioma or glioblastoma, undergoing nonglioma brain surgery, or in good health (not recorded which). The chain employs TRBV27 and TRBJ2-7; 7 nucleotides line up with TRBD1. The specimen sequenced was glioma tissue, nonneoplastic brain tissue, or PBMCs (not recorded which). CDR3 coding DNA: TGTGCCAGCAGACGGGACAGCCGATACGAGCAGTACTTC. Amino acids: CASRRDSRYEQYF.